The 5 T cell receptor beta chains listed next were all sequenced from one sample in a study of CD8 T cells in ankylosing spondylitis. Using its own MiXCR run on the 5' RACE reads, TCRdb lists one record per CDR3 protein. This sample has over 110,000 distinct CDR3 sequences, with 6.5% to 8.5% found just once. What was sequenced was synovial fluid, either unsorted or a sorted T cell fraction (not recorded which). The receptors were sampled from a male donor with ankylosing spondylitis.

This clonotype has at least ten counts. Here the CDR3 reads CASSPSVDKNYGYTF. The CDR3 DNA follows: TGTGCCAGCTCACCAAGTGTAGACAAAAACTATGGCTACACCTTC. V and J are TRBV18 and TRBJ1-2, with no clear D. This CDR3 contains 15 residues. V was clipped by 2 bases and J by 2 bases, with 12 bases between them. Germline-derived CDR1 and CDR2 are KGHSH and LQKENI. Together with reference TRBV18 and TRBJ1-2, the CDR3 gives the full variable domain: NAGVMQNPRHLVRRRGQEARLRCSPMKGHSHVYWYRQLPEEGLKFMVYLQKENIIDESGMPKERFSAEFPKEGPSILRIQQVVRGDSAAYFCASSPSVDKNYGYTFGSGTRLTVV.

The table lists this clonotype with many counts. The chain uses TRBV25-1 and TRBJ2-2; D could derive from TRBD1 or TRBD2 (6 bases each). The CDR3 contains 16 residues. Deletions cut 6 bases from V and 6 bases from J, with 20 bases between. Germline CDR1 MGHDK, CDR2 SYGVNS. CDR3 coding DNA: TGTGCCAGCAGCCTTAAATGGGGGGCGAGTCCCGGGGAGCTGTTTTTT. Amino acid sequence: CASSLKWGASPGELFF.

This clonotype was detected many times. This chain links TRBV2 with TRBJ2-1; no clear D. Germline lookup yields CDR1 SNHLY and CDR2 FYNNEI. Trimming shortened V by 7 bases and J by 5 bases, and 15 bases separated the two germline ends. There are 14 residues in the CDR3. The CDR3 DNA is TGTGCCAGCATCCCTCGTGAACGGAACAATGAGCAGTTCTTC. It translates to CASIPRERNNEQFF.

This clonotype was recorded many times. The chain uses TRBV28 and TRBJ2-1; D might be TRBD2 (6 bases). Trimming removed 5 bases from V and 6 bases from J, with 14 bases in between. The CDR3 length is 14 residues. The germline gives CDR1 MDHEN, CDR2 SYDVKM. The CDR3 spells CASSPHGGVNEQFF. CDR3 nucleotide sequence: TGTGCCAGCAGTCCCCATGGAGGGGTCAATGAGCAGTTCTTC. The entire variable domain, with the rest obtained from reference TRBV28 and TRBJ2-1, is as follows: DVKVTQSSRYLVKRTGEKVFLECVQDMDHENMFWYRQDPGLGLRLIYFSYDVKMKEKGDIPEGYSVSREKKERFSLILESASTNQTSMYLCASSPHGGVNEQFFGPGTRLTVL.

The chain employs TRBV10-3 and TRBJ2-6; D call uncertain. CDR1 is ENHRY, CDR2 SYGVKD, per germline. V lost 4 bases and J lost 11, with 12 bases in between. This CDR3 is 13 amino acids long. The DNA for the CDR3 is TGTGCCATCAGTGGGGGTGGAAACGACGTCCTGACTTTC. Translated, it gives CAISGGGNDVLTF.